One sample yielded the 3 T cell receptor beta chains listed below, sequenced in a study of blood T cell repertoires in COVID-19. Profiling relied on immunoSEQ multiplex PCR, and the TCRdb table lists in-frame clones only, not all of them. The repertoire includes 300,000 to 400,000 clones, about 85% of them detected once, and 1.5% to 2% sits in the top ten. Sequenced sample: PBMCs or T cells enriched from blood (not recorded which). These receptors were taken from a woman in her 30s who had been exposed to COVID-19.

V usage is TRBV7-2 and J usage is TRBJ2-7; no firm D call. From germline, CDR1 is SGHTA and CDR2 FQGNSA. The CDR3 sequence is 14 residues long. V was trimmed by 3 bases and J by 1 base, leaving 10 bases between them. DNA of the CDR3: TGTGCCAGCAGCTTTTCCATCGGGTCCTACGAGCAGTACTTC. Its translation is CASSFSIGSYEQYF. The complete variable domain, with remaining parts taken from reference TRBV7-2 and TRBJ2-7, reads GAGVSQSPSNKVTEKGKDVELRCDPISGHTALYWYRQSLGQGLEFLIYFQGNSAPDKSGLPSDRFSAERTGGSVSTLTIQRTQQEDSAVYLCASSFSIGSYEQYFGPGTRLTVT.

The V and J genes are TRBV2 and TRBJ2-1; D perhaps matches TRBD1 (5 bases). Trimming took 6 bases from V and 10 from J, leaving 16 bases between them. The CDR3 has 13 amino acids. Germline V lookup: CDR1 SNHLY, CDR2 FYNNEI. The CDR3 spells CASRPGKGIEQFF. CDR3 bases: TGTGCCAGCAGGCCAGGGAAAGGGATAGAGCAGTTCTTC.

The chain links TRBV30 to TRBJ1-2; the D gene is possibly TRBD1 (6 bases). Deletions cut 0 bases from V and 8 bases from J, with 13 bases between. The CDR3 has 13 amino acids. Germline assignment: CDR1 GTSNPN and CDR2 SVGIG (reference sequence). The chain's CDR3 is CAWSVPWDNGYTF. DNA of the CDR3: TGTGCCTGGAGTGTACCTTGGGACAACGGCTACACCTTC.